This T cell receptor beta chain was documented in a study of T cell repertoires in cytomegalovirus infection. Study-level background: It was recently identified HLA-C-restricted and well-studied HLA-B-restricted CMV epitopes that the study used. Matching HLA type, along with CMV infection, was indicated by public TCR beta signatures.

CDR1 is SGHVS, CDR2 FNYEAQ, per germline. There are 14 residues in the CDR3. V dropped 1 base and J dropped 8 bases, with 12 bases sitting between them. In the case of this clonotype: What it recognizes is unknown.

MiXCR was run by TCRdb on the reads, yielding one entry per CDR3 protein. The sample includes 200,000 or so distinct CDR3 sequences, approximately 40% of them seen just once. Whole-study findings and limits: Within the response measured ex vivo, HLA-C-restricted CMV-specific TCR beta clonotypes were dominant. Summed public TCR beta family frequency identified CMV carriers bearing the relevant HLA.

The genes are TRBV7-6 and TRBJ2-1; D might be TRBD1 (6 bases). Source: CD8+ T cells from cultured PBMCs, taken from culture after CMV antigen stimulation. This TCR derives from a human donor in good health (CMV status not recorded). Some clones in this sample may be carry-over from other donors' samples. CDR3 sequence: CASSLDRAVDEQFF. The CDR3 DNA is TGTGCCAGCAGCTTAGACAGGGCGGTCGATGAGCAGTTCTTC.